Below, 28 T cell receptor beta chains from the same sample are listed, as sequenced in a study of regulatory T cells in long-lasting Graves disease. Indicated time point: newly diagnosed GD, antithyroid drugs for less than 3 months. The authors made the TCR library using RNA they extracted from PBMCs. Construction of TCR beta libraries relied on iRepertoire HTBI primers and on Arm-PCR targeting CDR3 regions. One entry per CDR3 protein results from TCRdb running MiXCR on the multiplex PCR reads. The sample shows about 530,000 distinct CDR3 sequences, more than 15% of them seen only once. In addition, the sample was reused for a study of T cells in Graves' hyperthyroidism and ophthalmopathy.

Sequencing was performed on peripheral blood mononuclear cells (PBMCs), taken at new diagnosis, from a patient treated with antithyroid drugs. These receptors came from a woman aged 40 to 65 with Graves disease.

This clonotype was picked up many times. V gene TRBV20-1 combines with J gene TRBJ1-5; unclear D gene. This CDR3 is 15 amino acids long. The germline CDR1 and CDR2 sequences are DFQATT and SNEGSKA (reference sequence). V was pared by 1 base and J by 3 bases, with 13 bases between. CDR3 loop: CSARVVQEDNQPQHF. The DNA for the CDR3 is TGCAGTGCTAGAGTTGTGCAGGAAGACAATCAGCCCCAGCATTTT.

This clonotype was detected only a few times. The gene calls are TRBV6-2 or TRBV6-3 and TRBJ1-1; TRBD1 aligns across 7 bases. V lost 4 bases to trimming and J lost 0 bases; unmatched junction nucleotides: 8. The germline CDR1 and CDR2 sequences are MNHEY and SVGEGT. CDR3 length: 16 amino acids. CDR3 in amino acids: CASSSRGGSVNTEAFF. CDR3 sequence (DNA): TGTGCCAGCAGTTCGAGAGGGGGCTCCGTGAACACTGAAGCTTTCTTT.

V usage is TRBV29-1 and J usage is TRBJ1-2, with 7 bases identical to TRBD1. Germline CDR1 SQVTM, CDR2 ANQGSEA. The CDR3 spans 15 residues. The J segment lost 6 bases and the V segment lost 2 bases, leaving 12 bases of the junction unmatched. In DNA, the CDR3 is TGCAGCGTTGAATCGGAGGGCAGGGGGACGGATGGCTACACCTTC. It specifies CSVESEGRGTDGYTF.

The CDR3 DNA is TGTGCCAGCAGTCCCCATTACTACGATAGCTACGAGCAGTACTTC. This codes for CASSPHYYDSYEQYF. V and J are TRBV6-2 or TRBV6-3 and TRBJ2-7; no clear D. Trimming removed 5 bases from V and 3 bases from J, with 17 bases in between. This CDR3 region has 15 residues. Germline V gives CDR1 MNHEY, CDR2 SVGEGT.

This chain joins TRBV20-1 and TRBJ2-6; D tentatively fits TRBD1 or TRBD2 (5 bases each). This CDR3 has 17 amino acids. V was trimmed by 1 base and J by 0 bases, leaving 13 bases between them. Per the germline V gene, CDR1 is DFQATT and CDR2 is SNEGSKA (reference sequence). The DNA of the CDR3 is TGCAGTGCTAGAGGTCGAGGGGATAGCTCTGGGGCCAACGTCCTGACTTTC. Translated: CSARGRGDSSGANVLTF.

This clonotype was picked up many times. The CDR3 region is CASSLAQPLHSNYGYTF. CDR3 nucleotides: TGTGCCAGCAGTTTAGCGCAGCCCCTACACTCTAACTATGGCTACACCTTC. The chain has TRBV28 and TRBJ1-2; D gene ambiguous. The V gene's germline CDR1 is MDHEN and CDR2 SYDVKM. V shed 2 bases and J shed 0 bases, with 16 bases lying between them. The length of the CDR3 is 17 residues.

This clonotype has only a few counts. This chain links TRBV18 with TRBJ2-1; D is possibly TRBD2 (6 bases). This CDR3 has 15 residues. Trimming pared 3 bases from V and 0 bases from J, leaving 9 bases between. The germline V gene has CDR1 KGHSH and CDR2 LQKENI. DNA for the CDR3: TGTGCCAGCTCACCTCGGAGGGGCTCCTACAATGAGCAGTTCTTC. This sequence encodes CASSPRRGSYNEQFF.

This clonotype occurred once. The chain has TRBV12-3 or TRBV12-4 and TRBJ2-3; no clear D. The ends were cut back, 3 bases at V and 0 bases at J, with 10 bases in the middle. The CDR3 contains 15 residues. The CDR3 loop reads CASSLARSSTDTQYF. Here the CDR3 DNA reads TGTGCCAGCAGTTTGGCTCGTTCTAGCACAGATACGCAGTATTTT.

This rearrangement joins TRBV5-1 to TRBJ1-2, with D hard to call. Trimming pared 0 bases from V and 0 bases from J, leaving 9 bases between. The V gene's germline CDR1 is SGHRS and CDR2 YFSETQ. CDR3 size: 15 residues. In DNA form, the CDR3 reads TGCGCCAGCAGCTTGGAAACAGACTCTAACTATGGCTACACCTTC. Translating gives CASSLETDSNYGYTF.

This clonotype was seen at least ten times. The chain couples TRBV20-1 to TRBJ1-2; 7 bases are a match to TRBD1. CDR1 DFQATT and CDR2 SNEGSKA come from the germline V gene (reference sequence). Losses at the gene ends were 1 base for V and 2 bases for J; bases not matched to a gene: 10. This CDR3 contains 16 residues. CDR3 sequence (DNA): TGCAGTGCTAGAGGGTTACAGGGGACTAAGAACTATGGCTACACCTTC. Translating it yields CSARGLQGTKNYGYTF.

In the case of this clonotype: A clone one base away is much larger, so this may be a read error. The chain employs TRBV6-5 and TRBJ2-1; D is unresolved. V was trimmed by 4 bases and J by 10 bases, leaving 11 bases between them. In germline, CDR1 is MNHEY, CDR2 SVGAGI. The CDR3 is 12 amino acids. CDR3 residues: CASSSLNLEQFF. Here the CDR3 DNA reads TGTGCCAGCAGTTCCCTTAACCTCGAGCAGTTCTTC.

This clonotype was detected many times. This chain connects TRBV29-1 to TRBJ1-5, with D perhaps TRBD1 (5 bases). This CDR3 is 13 amino acids long. Trimming cost V 6 bases and J 3 bases, with 12 bases left between them. CDR1 and CDR2 (germline): SQVTM, ANQGSEA. CDR3 DNA sequence: TGCAGCGTCTCCGGGGCAGACAATCAGCCCCAGCATTTT. Amino acids: CSVSGADNQPQHF. The full variable domain, rest sourced from reference TRBV29-1 and TRBJ1-5, is SAVISQKPSRDICQRGTSLTIQCQVDSQVTMMFWYRQQPGQSLTLIATANQGSEATYESGFVIDKFPISRPNLTFSTLTVSNMSPEDSSIYLCSVSGADNQPQHFGDGTRLSIL.

Only a few counts were recorded for this clonotype. The chain employs TRBV7-6 and TRBJ2-5, with TRBD1 matching 8 bases. Looked up from germline, CDR1 is SGHVS and CDR2 is FNYEAQ. The CDR3 runs to 15 residues. The V and J ends lost 8 bases and 3 bases, in that order; junction bases with no gene match: 11. The CDR3 sequence: CASPSEGTGEETQYF. CDR3 sequence (DNA): TGTGCCAGCCCCTCGGAGGGGACAGGAGAAGAGACCCAGTACTTC.

The J gene is TRBJ2-7, the V gene TRBV28; the match to TRBD1 covers 12 bases. Germline CDR1 is MDHEN and CDR2 is SYDVKM. This CDR3 spans 16 amino acids. The V and J ends lost 5 bases and 3 bases, in that order; junction bases with no gene match: 8. CDR3 sequence reads: CASSIPGTGGFYEQYF. The CDR3 DNA follows: TGTGCCAGCAGTATACCCGGGACAGGGGGCTTCTACGAGCAGTACTTC.

This clonotype showed up just a few times. This chain joins TRBV12-3 or TRBV12-4 and TRBJ2-3, with unresolved D. With 7 bases removed from V and 4 bases from J, the gap between germline ends came to 9 bases. This CDR3 has 12 amino acids. CDR3 bases: TGTGCCAGCACCCTGGGCCCAGATACGCAGTATTTT. Protein sequence: CASTLGPDTQYF.

This clonotype appeared a few times. V usage is TRBV4-1 and J usage is TRBJ1-1; D may be TRBD1 (6 bases). This CDR3 spans 13 amino acids. Germline CDR1 is MGHRA and CDR2 is YSYEKL. V gave up 9 bases and J gave up 4 bases, with 15 bases separating them. CDR3 sequence: CASRDNLGTEAFF. In DNA form, the CDR3 reads TGCGCCAGTCGGGACAATCTAGGCACTGAAGCTTTCTTT.

This clonotype was counted at least ten times. The rearrangement links TRBV28 to TRBJ1-5; D not certain. CDR1 is MDHEN and CDR2 is SYDVKM in the germline V gene. V was pared by 3 bases and J by 2 bases, with 11 bases between. The CDR3 is made up of 15 amino acids. The CDR3 sequence is CASSFGRRGNQPQHF. The CDR3 nucleotides are TGTGCCAGCAGTTTCGGCAGGAGGGGCAATCAGCCCCAGCATTTT.

The J gene is TRBJ1-4, the V gene TRBV10-3; perhaps TRBD1 as D (5 bases). Germline V gives CDR1 ENHRY, CDR2 SYGVKD. The CDR3 runs 13 residues. Trimming removed 4 bases from V and 8 bases from J, with 11 bases in between. The DNA for the CDR3 is TGTGCCATCAGTGGGGGGGACGGCGAAAAACTGTTTTTT. This sequence encodes CAISGGDGEKLFF.

The chain links TRBV11-3 to TRBJ2-3; possibly TRBD1 or TRBD2 for D (5 bases each). There are 15 residues in the CDR3. The germline V gene encodes CDR1 SGHNT and CDR2 YENEEA. Trimming shortened V by 5 bases and J by 1 base, and 13 bases separated the two germline ends. This CDR3 is CASSHRWGRTDTQYF. The CDR3 DNA is TGTGCCAGCAGCCATAGGTGGGGACGCACAGATACGCAGTATTTT.

This chain links TRBV11-2 with TRBJ2-7; no definite D call. Germline V gene sequence: CDR1 SGHAT, CDR2 FQNNGV. The V gene lost 0 bases and the J gene lost 5 bases, with 11 bases spanning the gap. The CDR3 extends over 14 amino acids. CDR3 in DNA: TGTGCCAGCAGCTTAGACCTAGGAAGCGACGAGCAGTACTTC. Its protein product is CASSLDLGSDEQYF.

This clonotype came up many times. The V and J genes are TRBV18 and TRBJ1-1, with TRBD1 matching 11 bases. V lost 3 bases, J lost 5 bases, and 5 bases stayed unmatched. CDR3 length: 15 residues. Germline V gene data show CDR1 as KGHSH and CDR2 as LQKENI. CDR3 amino acids: CASSPWTGGLTEAFF. CDR3 DNA: TGTGCCAGCTCACCCTGGACAGGGGGCCTGACTGAAGCTTTCTTT.

This clonotype has a handful of counts. This chain joins TRBV4-1 and TRBJ2-6; no clear D. The germline gives CDR1 MGHRA, CDR2 YSYEKL. V was trimmed by 2 bases and J by 0 bases, leaving 8 bases between them. This CDR3 spans 16 amino acids. The CDR3 is CASSQPTDSGANVLTF. In DNA, the CDR3 is TGCGCCAGCAGCCAACCGACGGACTCTGGGGCCAACGTCCTGACTTTC.

This clonotype was picked up many times. The chain couples TRBV27 to TRBJ2-5, with D perhaps matching TRBD1 or TRBD2 (5 bases each). The CDR3 totals 16 residues. Trimming took 3 bases from V and 1 from J, leaving 15 bases between them. Looked up from germline, CDR1 is MNHEY and CDR2 is SMNVEV (reference sequence). The DNA for the CDR3 is TGTGCCAGCAGTTTTTACGGGGCAGTCCGCCAAGAGACCCAGTACTTC. Its protein product is CASSFYGAVRQETQYF.

V is TRBV4-1 and J is TRBJ2-3; D unclear. Trimming shortened V by 1 base and J by 5 bases, and 10 bases separated the two germline ends. The length of the CDR3 is 14 residues. Germline lookup yields CDR1 MGHRA and CDR2 YSYEKL. The CDR3 nucleotides are TGCGCCAGCAGCCAAGTCGTTTCTATAGATACGCAGTATTTT. Translating gives CASSQVVSIDTQYF.

Only a few counts were recorded for this clonotype. The CDR3 ends on some other residue instead of the conserved phenylalanine or tryptophan, so this is likely a read error. The rearrangement uses TRBV5-1 and TRBJ1-6; a possible D gene is TRBD1 (6 bases). Trimming stripped 0 bases from V and 5 bases from J, with 6 bases between. Germline V lookup: CDR1 SGHRS, CDR2 YFSETQ. The CDR3 extends over 14 amino acids. In DNA form, the CDR3 reads TGCGCCAGCAGCTTGGGACAGGATAATTCACCCCTCCACCTT. Translated, it gives CASSLGQDNSPLHL.

This clonotype was detected only a few times. The CDR3 region is CASSQGSTSSYNEQFF. The CDR3 coding sequence is TGTGCCAGCAGCCAAGGGTCGACAAGCTCCTACAATGAGCAGTTCTTC. The J gene is TRBJ2-1, the V gene TRBV3-1; D gene uncertain. The V end was cut by 1 base, the J end by 0 bases, with 10 bases between. The CDR3 covers 16 residues. The V gene's germline CDR1 is LGHDT and CDR2 YNNKEL (reference sequence).

This clonotype was observed many times. V gene TRBV11-3 combines with J gene TRBJ1-1; no definite D call. Germline CDR1 reads SGHNT; CDR2 reads YENEEA. The CDR3 runs 14 residues. Trimming removed 5 bases from V and 1 base from J, with 11 bases in between. CDR3 sequence (DNA): TGTGCCAGCAGCGAAGGCGGCAAGAACACTGAAGCTTTCTTT. Its translation: CASSEGGKNTEAFF.

In its sample, this clonotype was seen many times. The V call is TRBV27, the J call TRBJ1-1; D remains unclear. The CDR3 loop spans 15 amino acids. Trimming took off 5 bases at V and 1 base at J, with 14 bases between the two ends. From germline, CDR1 is MNHEY and CDR2 SMNVEV (reference sequence). The chain's CDR3 is CASSIPPGQNTEAFF. Here the CDR3 DNA reads TGTGCCAGCAGTATTCCCCCGGGCCAGAACACTGAAGCTTTCTTT.